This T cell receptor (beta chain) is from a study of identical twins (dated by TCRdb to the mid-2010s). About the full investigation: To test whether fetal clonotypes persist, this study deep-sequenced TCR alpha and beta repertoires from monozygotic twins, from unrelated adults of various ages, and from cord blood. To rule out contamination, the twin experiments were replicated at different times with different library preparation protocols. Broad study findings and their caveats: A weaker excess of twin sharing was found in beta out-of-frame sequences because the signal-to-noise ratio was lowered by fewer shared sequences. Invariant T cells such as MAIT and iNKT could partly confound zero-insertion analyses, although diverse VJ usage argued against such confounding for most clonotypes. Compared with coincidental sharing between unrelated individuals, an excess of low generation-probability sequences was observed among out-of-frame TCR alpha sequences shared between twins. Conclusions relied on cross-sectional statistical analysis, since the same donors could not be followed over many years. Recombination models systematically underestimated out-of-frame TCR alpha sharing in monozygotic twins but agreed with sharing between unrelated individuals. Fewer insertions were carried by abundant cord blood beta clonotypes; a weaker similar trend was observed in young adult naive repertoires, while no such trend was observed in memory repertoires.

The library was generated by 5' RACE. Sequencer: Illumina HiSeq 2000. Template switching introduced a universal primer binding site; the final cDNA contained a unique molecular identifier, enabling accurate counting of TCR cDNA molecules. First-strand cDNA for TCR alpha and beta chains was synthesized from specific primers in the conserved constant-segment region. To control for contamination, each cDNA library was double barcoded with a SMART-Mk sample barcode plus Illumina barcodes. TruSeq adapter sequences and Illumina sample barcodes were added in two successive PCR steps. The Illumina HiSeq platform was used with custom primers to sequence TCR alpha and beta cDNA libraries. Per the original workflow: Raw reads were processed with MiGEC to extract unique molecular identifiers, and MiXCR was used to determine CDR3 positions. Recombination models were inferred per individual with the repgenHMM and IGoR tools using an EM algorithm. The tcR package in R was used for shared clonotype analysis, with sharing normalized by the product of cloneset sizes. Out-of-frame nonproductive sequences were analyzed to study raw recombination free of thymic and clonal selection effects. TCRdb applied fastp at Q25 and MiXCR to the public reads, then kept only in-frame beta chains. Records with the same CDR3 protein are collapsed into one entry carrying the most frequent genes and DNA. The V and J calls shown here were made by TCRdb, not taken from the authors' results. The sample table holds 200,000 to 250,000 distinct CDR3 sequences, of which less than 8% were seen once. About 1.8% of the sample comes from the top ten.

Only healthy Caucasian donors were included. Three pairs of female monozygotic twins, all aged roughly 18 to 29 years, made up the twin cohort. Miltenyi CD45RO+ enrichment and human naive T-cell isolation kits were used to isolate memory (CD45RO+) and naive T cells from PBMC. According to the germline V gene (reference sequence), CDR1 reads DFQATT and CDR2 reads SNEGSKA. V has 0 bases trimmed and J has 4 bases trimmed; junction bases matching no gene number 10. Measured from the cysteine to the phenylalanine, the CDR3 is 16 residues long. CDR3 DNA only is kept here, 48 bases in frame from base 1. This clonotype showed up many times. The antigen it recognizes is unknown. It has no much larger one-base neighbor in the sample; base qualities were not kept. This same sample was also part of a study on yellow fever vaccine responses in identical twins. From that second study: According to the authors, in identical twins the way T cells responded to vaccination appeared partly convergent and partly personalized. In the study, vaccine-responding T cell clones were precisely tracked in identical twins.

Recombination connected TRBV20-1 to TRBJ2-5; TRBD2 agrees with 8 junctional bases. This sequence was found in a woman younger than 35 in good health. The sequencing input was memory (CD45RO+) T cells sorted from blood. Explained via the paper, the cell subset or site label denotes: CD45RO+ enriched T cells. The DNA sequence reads TGCAGTGCTAGAGATGGGAGTACTGCGGGGGGAGAGACCCAGTACTTC. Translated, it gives CSARDGSTAGGETQYF.